This T cell receptor beta chain was captured in a study of blood T cell repertoires in COVID-19. The V gene's germline CDR1 is LNHDA and CDR2 SQIVND (reference sequence). The CDR3 has 15 amino acids. V shed 4 bases and J 5 bases; nucleotides not matched to a gene: 8. Using immunoSEQ multiplex PCR, the repertoire was profiled, and TCRdb retains in-frame clones only, with some absent. The sample contains 160,000 or so clones, roughly 88% of which appear only once. The source of this sequence is a woman in her forties or fifties who had recovered from COVID-19. The chain has TRBV19 and TRBJ1-3; 7 bases match TRBD1. The sample taken for sequencing was PBMCs or T cells enriched from blood (not recorded which). In nucleotides, the CDR3 is TGTGCCAGTAGTACACCCTCAGGGGGGAGAAACACCATATATTTT. This sequence encodes CASSTPSGGRNTIYF.